The T cell receptor beta chain described here comes from a study of response to subunit inactivated influenza vaccine. General study points: The authors proposed limited new T cell recruitment per seasonal influenza vaccination.

This CDR3 comprises 15 residues. Deletions cut 9 bases from V and 3 bases from J, with 19 bases between. In its sample, this clonotype was seen a few times. Antigen: not known. Using its own MiXCR run on the RT-PCR reads, TCRdb lists one record per CDR3 protein. The table includes 530,000 or so distinct CDR3 sequences, 12% detected once. The input for sequencing was PBMCs from blood, taken on the day of vaccination. The TCR sequence derives from a man between 45 and 60 years old who received an inactivated influenza vaccine. V gene TRBV12-3 or TRBV12-4 combines with J gene TRBJ2-3, with D possibly TRBD2 on 6 matching bases. CDR3 sequence reads: CASARPGLGTDTQYF. CDR3 coding DNA: TGTGCCAGTGCACGTCCGGGACTTGGAACAGATACGCAGTATTTT.